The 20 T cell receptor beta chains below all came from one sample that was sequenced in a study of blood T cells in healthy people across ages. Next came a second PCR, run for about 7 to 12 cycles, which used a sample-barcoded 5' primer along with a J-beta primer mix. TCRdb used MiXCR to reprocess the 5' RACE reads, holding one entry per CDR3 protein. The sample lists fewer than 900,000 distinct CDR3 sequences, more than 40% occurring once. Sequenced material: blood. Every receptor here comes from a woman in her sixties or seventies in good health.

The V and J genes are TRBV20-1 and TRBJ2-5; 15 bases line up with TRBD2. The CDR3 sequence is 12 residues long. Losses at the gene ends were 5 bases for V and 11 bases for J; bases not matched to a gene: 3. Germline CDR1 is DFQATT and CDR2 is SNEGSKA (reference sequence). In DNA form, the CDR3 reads TGCAGTGCTCGAGGACTAGCGGGAGGGCAGTACTTC. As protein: CSARGLAGGQYF.

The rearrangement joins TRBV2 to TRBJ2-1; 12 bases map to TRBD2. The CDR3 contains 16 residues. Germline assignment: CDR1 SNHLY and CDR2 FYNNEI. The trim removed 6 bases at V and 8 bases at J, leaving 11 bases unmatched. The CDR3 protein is CASSLLASGGADEQFF. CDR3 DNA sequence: TGTGCCAGCAGCCTCCTGGCTAGCGGGGGGGCGGATGAGCAGTTCTTC.

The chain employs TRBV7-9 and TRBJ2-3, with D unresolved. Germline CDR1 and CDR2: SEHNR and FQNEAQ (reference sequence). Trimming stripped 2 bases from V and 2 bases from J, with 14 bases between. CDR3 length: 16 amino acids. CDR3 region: CASSLTAALDTDTQYF. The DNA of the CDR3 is TGTGCCAGCAGCTTAACCGCTGCCCTAGACACAGATACGCAGTATTTT.

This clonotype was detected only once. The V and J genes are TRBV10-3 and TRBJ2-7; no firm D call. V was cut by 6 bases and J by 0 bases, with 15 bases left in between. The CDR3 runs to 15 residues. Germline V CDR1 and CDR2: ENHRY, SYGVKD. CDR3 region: CAIRAAVGLSYEQYF. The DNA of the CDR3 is TGTGCCATCAGAGCCGCCGTGGGCCTCTCCTACGAGCAGTACTTC.

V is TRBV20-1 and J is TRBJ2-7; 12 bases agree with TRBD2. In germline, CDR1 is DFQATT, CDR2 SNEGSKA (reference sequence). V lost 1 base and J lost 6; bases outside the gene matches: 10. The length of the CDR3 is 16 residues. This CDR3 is CSARGPLAGGTCEQYF. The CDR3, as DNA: TGCAGTGCTAGAGGCCCTCTAGCGGGAGGGACCTGCGAGCAGTACTTC.

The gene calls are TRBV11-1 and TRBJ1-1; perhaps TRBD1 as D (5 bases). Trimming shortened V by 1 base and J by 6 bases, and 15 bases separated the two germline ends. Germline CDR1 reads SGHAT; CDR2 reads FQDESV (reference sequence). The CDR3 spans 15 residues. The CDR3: CASSLVRTTSAEAFF. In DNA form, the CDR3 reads TGTGCCAGCAGCTTAGTTAGGACAACGAGCGCTGAAGCTTTCTTT.

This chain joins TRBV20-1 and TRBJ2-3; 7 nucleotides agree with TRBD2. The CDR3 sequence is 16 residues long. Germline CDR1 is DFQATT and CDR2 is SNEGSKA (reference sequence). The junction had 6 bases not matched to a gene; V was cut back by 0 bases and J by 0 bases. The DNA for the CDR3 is TGCAGTGCTAGAGATGTGTGGGAGGGGAGCACAGATACGCAGTATTTT. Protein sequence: CSARDVWEGSTDTQYF.

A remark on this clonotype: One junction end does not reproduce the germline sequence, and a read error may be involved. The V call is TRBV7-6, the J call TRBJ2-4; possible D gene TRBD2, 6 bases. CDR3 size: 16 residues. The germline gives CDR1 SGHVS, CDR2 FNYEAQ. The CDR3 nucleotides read TGCGCCAGCAGCCCTAGCGTCGGCAAGACCAAAAACATTCAGTACTTC. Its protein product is CASSPSVGKTKNIQYF.

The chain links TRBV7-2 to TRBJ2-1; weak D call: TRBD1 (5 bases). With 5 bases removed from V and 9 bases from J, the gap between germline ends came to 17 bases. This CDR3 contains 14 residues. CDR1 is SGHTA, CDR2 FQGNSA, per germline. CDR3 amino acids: CASSQTWLGAEQFF. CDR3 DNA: TGTGCCAGCAGCCAGACTTGGCTAGGGGCTGAGCAGTTCTTC.

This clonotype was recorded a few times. CDR3 sequence reads: CASSLIGENQPQHF. CDR3 nucleotides: TGTGCCAGCAGTTTAATCGGGGAGAATCAGCCCCAGCATTTT. The chain links TRBV27 to TRBJ1-5; D call uncertain. Per germline, CDR1 MNHEY and CDR2 SMNVEV (reference sequence). The V gene lost 2 bases and the J gene lost 4 bases, with 9 bases spanning the gap. There are 14 residues in the CDR3.

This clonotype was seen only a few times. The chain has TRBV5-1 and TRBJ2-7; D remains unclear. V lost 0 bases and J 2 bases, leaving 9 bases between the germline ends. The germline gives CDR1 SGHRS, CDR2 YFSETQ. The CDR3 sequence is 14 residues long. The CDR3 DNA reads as TGCGCCAGCAGCTTGGATCCGGAGACCTACGAGCAGTACTTC. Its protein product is CASSLDPETYEQYF.

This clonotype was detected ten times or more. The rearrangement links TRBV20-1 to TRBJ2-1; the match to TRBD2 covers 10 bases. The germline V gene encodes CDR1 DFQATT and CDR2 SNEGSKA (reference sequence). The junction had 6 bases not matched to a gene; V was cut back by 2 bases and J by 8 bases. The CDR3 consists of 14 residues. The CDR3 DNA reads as TGCAGTGCTAGATCCTCTAGCGGGAGAGATGAGCAGTTCTTC. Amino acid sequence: CSARSSSGRDEQFF.

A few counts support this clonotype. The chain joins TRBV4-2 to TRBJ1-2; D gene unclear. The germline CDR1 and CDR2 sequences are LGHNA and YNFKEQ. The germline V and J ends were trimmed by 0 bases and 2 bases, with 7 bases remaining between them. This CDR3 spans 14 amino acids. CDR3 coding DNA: TGTGCCAGCAGCCAAGATCATCTGAACTATGGCTACACCTTC. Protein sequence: CASSQDHLNYGYTF.

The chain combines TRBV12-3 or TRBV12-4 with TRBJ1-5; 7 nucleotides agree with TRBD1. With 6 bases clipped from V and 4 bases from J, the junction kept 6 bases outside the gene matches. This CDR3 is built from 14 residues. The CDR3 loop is CASRRGQSNQPQHF. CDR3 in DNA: TGTGCCAGCAGAAGGGGACAGTCAAATCAGCCCCAGCATTTT.

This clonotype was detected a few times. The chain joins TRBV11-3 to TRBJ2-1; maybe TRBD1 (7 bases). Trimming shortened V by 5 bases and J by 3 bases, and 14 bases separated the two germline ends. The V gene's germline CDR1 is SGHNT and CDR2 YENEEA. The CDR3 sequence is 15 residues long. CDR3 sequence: CASSGGGTDYNEQFF. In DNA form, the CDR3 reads TGTGCCAGCAGCGGGGGCGGGACAGACTACAATGAGCAGTTCTTC.

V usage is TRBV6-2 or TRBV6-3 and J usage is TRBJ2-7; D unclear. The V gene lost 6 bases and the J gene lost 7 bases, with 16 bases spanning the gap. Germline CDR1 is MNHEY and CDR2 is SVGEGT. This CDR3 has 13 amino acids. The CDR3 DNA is TGTGCCAGCAGCTTGACGGTACGTTGGGAGCAGTACTTC. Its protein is CASSLTVRWEQYF.

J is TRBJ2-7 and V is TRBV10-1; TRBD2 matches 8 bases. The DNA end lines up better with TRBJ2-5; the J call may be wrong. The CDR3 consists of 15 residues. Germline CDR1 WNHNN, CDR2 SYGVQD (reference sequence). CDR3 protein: CASSEGAGEQETQYF. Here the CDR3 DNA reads TGCGCCAGCTCCGAAGGAGCGGGGGAGCAAGAGACCCAGTACTTC.

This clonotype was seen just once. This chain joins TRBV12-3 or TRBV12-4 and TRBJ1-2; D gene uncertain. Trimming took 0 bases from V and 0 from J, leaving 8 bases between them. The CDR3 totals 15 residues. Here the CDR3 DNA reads TGTGCCAGCAGTTTAGCCCCTCCTACTAACTATGGCTACACCTTC. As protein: CASSLAPPTNYGYTF.

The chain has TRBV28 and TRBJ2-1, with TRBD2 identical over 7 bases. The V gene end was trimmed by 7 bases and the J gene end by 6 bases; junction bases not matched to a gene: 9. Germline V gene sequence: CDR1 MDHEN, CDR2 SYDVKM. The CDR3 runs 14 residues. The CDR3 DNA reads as TGTGCCAGCACCAGAGCGGGATCCCCCAATGAGCAGTTCTTC. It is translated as CASTRAGSPNEQFF.

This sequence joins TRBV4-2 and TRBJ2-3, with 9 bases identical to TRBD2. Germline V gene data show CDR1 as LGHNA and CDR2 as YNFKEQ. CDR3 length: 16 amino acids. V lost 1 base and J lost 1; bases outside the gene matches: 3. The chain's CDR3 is CASSQAAGGGTDTQYF. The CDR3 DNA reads TGTGCCAGCAGCCAAGCGGCGGGAGGGGGCACAGATACGCAGTATTTT.